This T cell receptor beta chain is drawn from a study of blood T cell repertoires in COVID-19 (dated by TCRdb to 2018 to 2020). For context, the study as a whole: The collaborator samples originated in the United States, Italy and Spain and spanned the acute and convalescent phases of COVID-19. The material from the prospective study consisted of cDNA or gDNA derived from T cells, B-cell-depleted T cells, or PBMCs. Deeply sampled blood TCRbeta repertoires from subjects exposed to, actively infected with, or recovered from COVID-19 were included in the dataset. The repertoires were released in a freely available public database meant as a resource for research on the immune response to SARS-CoV-2. The samples were drawn from the first 160 participants of the ongoing ImmuneRACE study and from 1,200 or so subjects provided by 6 global collaborators. A de-identified subject ID, COVID-19 status, age in years and sex were almost always included in the sample metadata. Where HLA class I and class II types were available, the types were taken from metadata supplied by the sample provider, not from assay-based typing. On the study overall, not on this receptor specifically: Clinical and demographic metadata were provided uncurated, with the amount varying by source and participant.

A remark on this clone: This clone's antigen is unknown. The sample holds no much larger clone one base away, and base qualities are not on file.

The immunoSEQ Assay, a bias-controlled multiplex PCR, was used to amplify TCRbeta CDR3 regions from genomic DNA. On the authors' methods: Nucleated cell counts per sample were estimated from amplification of reference gene primers within the assay. Sequence reads were collapsed and filtered to measure the absolute abundance of every unique TCRbeta CDR3 rearrangement. Productive Simpson clonality was computed per sample as the square root of Simpson's diversity index over productive rearrangements. TCRdb carries this immuneACCESS record with in-frame sequences only. Its versions omit some clonotypes, under half of them owing to an unresolved V gene in the studies checked, with the rest unexplained. D and trimming come from the DNA, and the V and J calls and clone size come from that table. The sample table contains under 250,000 clones; only one count was recorded for 83% of them. Roughly 5.5% of the sample belongs to the ten largest clones.

The collaborating institutions used their own protocols to collect whole blood in K2EDTA tubes. For TCRbeta analysis, collaborator samples were shipped as frozen whole blood, as isolated PBMCs, or as DNA extracted from either sample type. This clonotype was sampled from a human donor in a cohort sampled during active COVID-19. Sequenced sample: peripheral blood.

CDR3 sequence: CASSLDSWEQYF. The nucleotides are TGTGCCAGCAGCTTAGACTCGTGGGAGCAGTACTTC. The chain was built from TRBV7-9 and TRBJ2-7; the D gene assignment is ambiguous. Counted from cysteine to phenylalanine, this CDR3 has 12 amino acids. Only the CDR3 part of the read is kept: 36 bases, read in frame from the first base. V drops 1 base and J drops 7 bases, leaving 8 bases in between. Based on the germline V gene (reference sequence), the CDR1 and CDR2 sequences are SEHNR and FQNEAQ.